This T cell receptor (beta chain) was found in a study of blood T cell repertoires in COVID-19. The CDR3 sequence is 12 residues long. The germline V gene encodes CDR1 LNHDA and CDR2 SQIVND (reference sequence). Trimming pared 9 bases from V and 3 bases from J, leaving 11 bases between. Only one count was recorded for this clone. Authors' processing steps: Nucleated cell number was recorded as an estimate derived from reference gene primer amplification. The data were produced by immunoSEQ multiplex PCR, yet TCRdb's version contains in-frame clones alone and is incomplete. The V and J calls and clone size come from that table; D and trimming were worked out from the DNA. The profile shows roughly 250,000 clones, under 95% of them singletons. Those who participated ranged in age from roughly 18 to 90 years and resided in about two dozen US areas. Which cohort a participant joined came from the clinical history participants gave.

The gene calls are TRBV19 and TRBJ1-1; maybe TRBD1 (5 bases). Sequenced: PBMCs or T cells enriched from blood (not recorded which). This clonotype originated in a woman aged 18-29 years who had recovered from COVID-19. The CDR3 DNA is TGTGCCAGCTCCGGACAAGACACTGAAGCTTTCTTT. Translating it yields CASSGQDTEAFF. The full variable domain, its missing parts supplied by reference TRBV19 and TRBJ1-1, is DGGITQSPKYLFRKEGQNVTLSCEQNLNHDAMYWYRQDPGQGLRLIYYSQIVNDFQKGDIAEGYSVSREKKESFPLTVTSAQKNPTAFYLCASSGQDTEAFFGQGTRLTVV.